The rows below give T cell receptor beta chains drawn from one sample of a study of cytomegalovirus exposure and HLA in healthy donors. TCRdb's table, derived via immunoSEQ multiplex PCR, lists solely in-frame clones and lacks some. The table includes fewer than 120,000 clones, 80% detected once. The source material was PBMCs. These receptors originate from a woman aged 55-69 years in good health and CMV-seropositive. The CDR3 runs from the conserved cysteine through the conserved F or W. D genes are given only for firm matches. The size entry is marked missing in some rows and otherwise reads once, few, many or a size class.

NA | few | TRBJ1-1 | TRBV19 | CASTVRVRTNPEAFF | TGTGCCAGTACTGTGAGGGTCAGAACCAACCCCGAAGCTTTCTTT
TRBD1 | NA | TRBJ1-4 | TRBV2 | CASSSQGLMNEKLFF | TGTGCCAGCAGTTCACAGGGGCTTATGAATGAAAAACTGTTTTTT
TRBD2 | NA | TRBJ2-5 | TRBV9 | CASSVGTSGGKETQYF | TGTGCCAGCAGCGTAGGGACTAGCGGGGGAAAAGAGACCCAGTACTTC
NA | NA | TRBJ1-4 | TRBV11-2 | CASSNPPGLRNEKLFF | TGTGCCAGCAGCAACCCCCCGGGACTGAGAAATGAAAAACTGTTTTTT
TRBD2 | NA | TRBJ2-7 | TRBV10-1 | CASSEGIAGGYEQYF | TGCGCCAGCAGTGAGGGGATAGCGGGAGGGTACGAGCAGTACTTC
TRBD2 | NA | TRBJ2-1 | TRBV5-1 | CASSLVAGGSSSYNEQFF | TGCGCCAGCAGCTTGGTAGCGGGAGGGAGTAGCTCCTACAATGAGCAGTTCTTC
TRBD2 | NA | TRBJ2-1 | TRBV7-2 | CASSKIGLAGVVEQFF | TGTGCCAGCAGCAAAATAGGACTAGCGGGAGTAGTTGAGCAGTTCTTC
TRBD1 | few | TRBJ1-1 | TRBV10-3 | CAISESPGGTEAFF | TGTGCCATCAGTGAGTCTCCAGGGGGCACTGAAGCTTTCTTT
NA | NA | TRBJ1-2 | TRBV19 | CASSLEGSYGYTF | TGTGCCAGTAGTTTGGAGGGTAGCTATGGCTACACCTTC
NA | once | TRBJ2-1 | TRBV23-1 | CASGERTSAYNEQFF | TGCGCCAGCGGAGAACGGACTTCAGCCTACAATGAGCAGTTCTTC
NA | NA | TRBJ2-7 | TRBV5-4 | CASSRTPGEQYF | TGTGCCAGCAGCCGAACCCCGGGCGAGCAGTACTTC
NA | NA | TRBJ1-1 | TRBV28 | CASSSWPVGKGEAFF | TGTGCCAGCAGTTCTTGGCCCGTCGGGAAGGGTGAAGCTTTCTTT
TRBD2 | NA | TRBJ2-3 | TRBV6-4 | CASMFGTRRDTQYF | TGTGCCAGCATGTTTGGGACTAGGCGAGATACGCAGTATTTT
TRBD1 | NA | TRBJ1-5 | TRBV25-1 | CASSESGQGKYQPQHF | TGTGCCAGCAGTGAATCGGGACAGGGGAAATATCAGCCCCAGCATTTT
NA | NA | TRBJ1-5 | TRBV19 | CASKLSDQGSNQPQHF | TGTGCCAGTAAACTATCCGACCAGGGTAGCAATCAGCCCCAGCATTTT
TRBD2 | NA | TRBJ2-7 | TRBV4-2 | CASSQEFGLAGGNYEQYF | TGTGCCAGCAGCCAAGAGTTCGGACTAGCGGGAGGAAACTACGAGCAGTACTTC
TRBD2 | NA | TRBJ2-5 | TRBV7-8 | CASSLGGGSGGETQYF | TGTGCCAGCAGCTTAGGGGGTGGTAGCGGGGGGGAGACCCAGTACTTC
TRBD1 | NA | TRBJ2-5 | TRBV27 | CASSLSGTGRETQYF | TGTGCCAGCAGTTTAAGCGGGACAGGGAGGGAGACCCAGTACTTC
TRBD1 | NA | TRBJ1-1 | TRBV29-1 | CSVVRQGGTEAFF | TGCAGCGTTGTCAGACAGGGAGGCACTGAAGCTTTCTTT
TRBD2 | NA | TRBJ2-7 | TRBV5-1 | CASSLNFRAGTYEQYF | TGCGCCAGCAGCTTAAACTTTAGAGCGGGAACTTACGAGCAGTACTTC
NA | NA | TRBJ2-1 | TRBV4-2 | CASSQEGPIGGSRSEQFF | TGTGCCAGCAGCCAAGAAGGGCCGATTGGGGGGAGTAGGAGTGAGCAGTTCTTC
TRBD2 | NA | TRBJ2-5 | TRBV6-5 | CASSYGRSGGVETQYF | TGTGCCAGCAGTTACGGTCGTTCGGGAGGTGTAGAGACCCAGTACTTC
NA | NA | TRBJ2-7 | TRBV27 | CASSLDRGYEQYF | TGTGCCAGCAGTTTGGACAGAGGCTACGAGCAGTACTTC
TRBD1 | NA | TRBJ1-2 | TRBV27 | CASSLTGGRSYTF | TGTGCCAGCAGTCTCACAGGGGGCAGGAGCTACACCTTC
NA | NA | TRBJ2-5 | TRBV7-3 | CASSLIGGPQETQYF | TGTGCCAGCAGCTTAATCGGGGGGCCTCAAGAGACCCAGTACTTC
NA | NA | TRBJ2-4 | TRBV2 | CASSDQGLGENIQYF | TGTGCCAGCAGTGATCAGGGTCTAGGGGAAAACATTCAGTACTTC